The 22 T cell receptor beta chains reported below all come from one sample, sequenced in a study of T cell repertoires in cytomegalovirus infection. For these receptors, no antigen is known. MiXCR, run by TCRdb on the reads, gives a single entry per CDR3 protein. The sample records tens of thousands of distinct CDR3 sequences, approximately 22% being singletons. The input for sequencing was CD8+ T cells from cultured PBMCs, taken from culture after CMV antigen stimulation. The receptors were gathered from a human donor in good health (CMV status not recorded). Some clones in this sample may be carry-over from other donors' samples.

The table lists this clonotype with many counts. The chain recombines TRBV7-9 with TRBJ2-7, with D tentatively TRBD2 (5 bases). CDR3 length: 15 amino acids. The V end lost 5 bases, the J end lost 2 bases, and 16 bases lay between the germline ends. Germline values: CDR1 SEHNR, CDR2 FQNEAQ (reference sequence). CDR3 nucleotides: TGTGCCAGCAGCCCGGAGGCGATAGCTGCCTACGAGCAGTACTTC. Its translation: CASSPEAIAAYEQYF.

V and J are TRBV7-9 and TRBJ1-4; possibly TRBD1 for D (6 bases). CDR3 length: 13 amino acids. The V end lost 1 base, the J end lost 12 bases, and 12 bases lay between the germline ends. CDR1 is SEHNR, CDR2 FQNEAQ, per germline (reference sequence). The CDR3 protein is CASSLGVKGELFF. The DNA of the CDR3 is TGTGCCAGCAGCTTAGGTGTAAAGGGGGAACTGTTTTTT. Using reference TRBV7-9 and TRBJ1-4 for the parts outside the CDR3, the full variable domain is DTGVSQNPRHKITKRGQNVTFRCDPISEHNRLYWYRQTLGQGPEFLTYFQNEAQLEKSRLLSDRFSAERPKGSFSTLEIQRTEQGDSAMYLCASSLGVKGELFFGSGTQLSVL.

This clonotype showed up just a few times. The chain couples TRBV7-9 to TRBJ2-2, with D perhaps being TRBD1 or TRBD2 (6 bases each). Per the germline V gene, CDR1 is SEHNR and CDR2 is FQNEAQ (reference sequence). The CDR3 consists of 19 residues. The ends were cut back, 3 bases at V and 3 bases at J, with 23 bases in the middle. The CDR3 DNA follows: TGTGCCAGCAGCTTCTATAAAAAAGGGGGGCAGCAAGACACCGGGGAGCTGTTTTTT. This sequence encodes CASSFYKKGGQQDTGELFF.

This clonotype was detected a few times. This chain uses TRBV5-6 with TRBJ2-4; D gene uncertain. V lost 4 bases to trimming and J lost 0 bases, with 14 bases between them. CDR3 length: 16 amino acids. Germline CDR1 is SGHDT and CDR2 is YYEEEE. The CDR3 sequence: CASSPNDRVAKNIQYF. CDR3 sequence (DNA): TGTGCCAGCAGCCCCAACGACCGCGTAGCCAAAAACATTCAGTACTTC.

This chain connects TRBV11-1 to TRBJ2-3; maybe TRBD2 (6 bases). This CDR3 region has 15 residues. V lost 1 base, J lost 1 base, and 9 bases lay in between. The germline V gene has CDR1 SGHAT and CDR2 FQDESV (reference sequence). The CDR3 region is CASSLVGGGTDTQYF. CDR3 nucleotides: TGTGCCAGCAGCTTAGTGGGCGGGGGCACAGATACGCAGTATTTT.

This chain joins TRBV5-6 and TRBJ2-7, with D perhaps matching TRBD1 (6 bases). CDR3 length: 13 residues. Germline V gene sequence: CDR1 SGHDT, CDR2 YYEEEE. Trimming cost V 5 bases and J 5 bases, with 14 bases left between them. The DNA for the CDR3 is TGTGCCAGCAGTTCGGGGACACCCAACGAGCAGTACTTC. Residues: CASSSGTPNEQYF.

This sequence joins TRBV10-3 and TRBJ2-7; 7 nucleotides line up with TRBD2. This CDR3 comprises 11 residues. In germline, CDR1 is ENHRY, CDR2 SYGVKD. Trimming at V came to 8 bases and at J to 4 bases, leaving 2 bases not matched to a gene. The CDR3 sequence is CAIAGDYEQYF. The CDR3 DNA reads TGTGCCATCGCGGGGGATTACGAGCAGTACTTC.

The chain joins TRBV7-9 to TRBJ2-1; 8 bases align to TRBD1. V lost 4 bases to trimming and J lost 5 bases; unmatched junction nucleotides: 7. The CDR3 is made up of 15 amino acids. Germline assignment: CDR1 SEHNR and CDR2 FQNEAQ (reference sequence). The CDR3 is CASSYGQGTDNEQFF. The CDR3 bases are TGTGCCAGCAGCTACGGACAGGGAACAGACAATGAGCAGTTCTTC.

The J gene is TRBJ2-5, the V gene TRBV25-1, with TRBD2 matching 9 bases. V lost 2 bases and J lost 1; bases outside the gene matches: 2. The CDR3 runs to 15 residues. Germline V gene data show CDR1 as MGHDK and CDR2 as SYGVNS. CDR3 residues: CASSERRGGQETQYF. The CDR3 DNA reads as TGTGCCAGCAGTGAACGGCGGGGGGGCCAAGAGACCCAGTACTTC.

This clonotype was observed a handful of times. V and J are TRBV6-6 and TRBJ1-2, with D unclear. CDR3 length equals 11 residues. Germline V CDR1 and CDR2: MNHNY, SVGAGI (reference sequence). V gave up 6 bases and J gave up 7 bases, with 9 bases separating them. The CDR3 loop reads CASSSPAGYTF. The CDR3 coding sequence is TGTGCCAGCAGCTCTCCCGCTGGCTACACCTTC.

This clonotype was observed a handful of times. J is TRBJ2-1 and V is TRBV5-1; D call uncertain. This CDR3 region has 12 residues. The germline gives CDR1 SGHRS, CDR2 YFSETQ. V dropped 4 bases and J dropped 10 bases, with 12 bases sitting between them. The chain's CDR3 is CASSPLSAEQFF. The CDR3 DNA reads TGCGCCAGCAGCCCTCTTTCAGCAGAGCAGTTCTTC.

The CDR3 spells CASSQGSSGETQYF. CDR3 nucleotide sequence: TGCGCCAGCAGCCAAGGGTCTAGCGGGGAGACCCAGTACTTC. The V gene is TRBV4-1, the J gene TRBJ2-5; 8 positions agree with TRBD2. This CDR3 region has 14 residues. Germline assignment: CDR1 MGHRA and CDR2 YSYEKL. J was trimmed by 5 bases and V by 1 base; bases with no gene match: 3.

There are a few counts of this clonotype. V is TRBV4-1 and J is TRBJ2-1; 9 nucleotides match TRBD2. The CDR3 contains 14 residues. Germline V gene lookup returns CDR1 MGHRA and CDR2 YSYEKL. V was clipped by 4 bases and J by 8 bases; unmatched bases: 6. CDR3 protein: CASSLRTSVHEQFF. The CDR3 nucleotides read TGCGCCAGCAGCCTGCGGACTAGCGTCCATGAGCAGTTCTTC.

This clonotype was picked up a small number of times. The chain recombines TRBV4-1 with TRBJ1-1; 10 nucleotides align to TRBD1. The V and J ends lost 1 base and 8 bases, in that order; junction bases with no gene match: 4. The length of the CDR3 is 14 residues. Germline-derived CDR1 and CDR2 are MGHRA and YSYEKL. CDR3 sequence: CASSQGQGALEAFF. CDR3 sequence (DNA): TGCGCCAGCAGCCAAGGACAGGGGGCCTTAGAAGCTTTCTTT.

The V gene is TRBV29-1, the J gene TRBJ1-1; TRBD1 aligns across 7 bases. CDR1 is SQVTM, CDR2 ANQGSEA, per germline. The CDR3 is 13 residues long. Losses at the gene ends were 5 bases for V and 3 bases for J; bases not matched to a gene: 6. This chain's CDR3 is CSVLEGQDTEAFF. In DNA, the CDR3 is TGCAGCGTTTTGGAAGGACAGGACACTGAAGCTTTCTTT.

The chain's CDR3 is CASSWIGGSYNEQFF. The CDR3, as DNA: TGTGCCAGCAGCTGGATCGGGGGTTCCTACAATGAGCAGTTCTTC. The chain uses TRBV12-3 or TRBV12-4 and TRBJ2-1; D perhaps matches TRBD2 (6 bases). The CDR3 has 15 residues. Trimming removed 6 bases from V and 1 base from J, with 13 bases in between.

The CDR3 is CASSDRSYTF. The CDR3 nucleotides are TGTGCCAGCAGTGACAGGAGCTACACCTTC. The chain has TRBV6-1 and TRBJ1-2; no clear D gene. V lost 3 bases and J lost 9, with 5 bases in between. CDR1 is MNHNS, CDR2 SASEGT, per germline. This CDR3 comprises 10 residues.

This clonotype was detected only a few times. The rearrangement joins TRBV28 to TRBJ1-1, with D possibly being TRBD1 (5 bases). Trimming left V 4 bases short and J 4 bases short, with 19 bases between. This CDR3 contains 16 residues. CDR1 MDHEN and CDR2 SYDVKM come from the germline V gene. CDR3 sequence: CASSSRSRVFGTEAFF. The CDR3 DNA reads as TGTGCCAGCAGTTCGCGGAGCAGGGTTTTCGGCACTGAAGCTTTCTTT.

The gene calls are TRBV12-3 or TRBV12-4 and TRBJ1-1; weak D call: TRBD1 (5 bases). The CDR3 runs 13 residues. Trimming stripped 2 bases from V and 10 bases from J, with 14 bases between. CDR3 sequence: CASSLSSGHGAFF. The CDR3 bases are TGTGCCAGCAGTTTATCGTCAGGACACGGAGCTTTCTTT.

This clonotype was counted between two and nine times. The V and J genes are TRBV6-1 and TRBJ1-3; 7 bases map to TRBD1. Trimming cost V 6 bases and J 0 bases; bases outside gene matches: 14. Germline CDR1 reads MNHNS; CDR2 reads SASEGT. The CDR3 spans 18 residues. The CDR3 DNA reads TGTGCCAGCAGCTTCCGGGACAGCGTTGAATCCTCTGGAAACACCATATATTTT. It codes for CASSFRDSVESSGNTIYF.

This clonotype appeared a few times. A much larger clone is a single base away; this may be a read error. The genes are TRBV12-5 and TRBJ1-5; TRBD1 is a possible D gene (5 bases). Germline values: CDR1 LGHNT, CDR2 FRNRAP. This CDR3 region has 12 residues. In DNA, the CDR3 is TGTTCTAGTAACTGGGACGATCAGCCCCAGCATTTT. It specifies CSSNWDDQPQHF.

This chain joins TRBV7-6 and TRBJ2-5, with TRBD2 as a possible D gene (5 bases). Germline loops: CDR1 SGHVS, CDR2 FNYEAQ. This CDR3 comprises 15 residues. Trimming pared 1 base from V and 5 bases from J, leaving 14 bases between. CDR3 sequence (DNA): TGTGCCAGCAGCTTAGAAAGCGGACCGGCCGAGACCCAGTACTTC. Its protein is CASSLESGPAETQYF.